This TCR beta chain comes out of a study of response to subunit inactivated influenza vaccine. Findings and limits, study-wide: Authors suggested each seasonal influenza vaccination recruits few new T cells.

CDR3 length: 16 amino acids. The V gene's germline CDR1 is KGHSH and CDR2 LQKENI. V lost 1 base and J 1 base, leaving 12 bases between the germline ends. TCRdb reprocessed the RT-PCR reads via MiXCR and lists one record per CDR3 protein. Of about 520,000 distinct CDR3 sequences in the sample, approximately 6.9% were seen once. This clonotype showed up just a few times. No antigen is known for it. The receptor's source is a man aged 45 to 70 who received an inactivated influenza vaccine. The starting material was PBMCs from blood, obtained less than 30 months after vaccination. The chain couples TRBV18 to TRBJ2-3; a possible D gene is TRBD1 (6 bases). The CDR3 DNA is TGTGCCAGCTCACCACGGGGCAGGGGAGGCACAGATACGCAGTATTTT. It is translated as CASSPRGRGGTDTQYF.